Below, one T cell receptor (beta chain) is given with its context. The antigen is unknown. The protocol was immunoSEQ multiplex PCR, while the TCRdb copy is restricted to in-frame clones and leaves out a portion. The sample lists about 130,000 clones; roughly 93% were seen once. The source of the sample is a study of T cell responses to AZD1222 COVID-19 vaccine. Turning to the study itself: Both about-4-week and about-12-week second-dose recipients were combined.

Study results and limitations: Spike-specific TCR breadth and depth went up after people got two AZD1222 doses. Mapped onto spike, vaccine-associated CD4 TCRs spanned it and were dominant at 160-218 and 743-854. In a largely white British group with more females than males, clonal diversity was possibly underestimated.

This TCR derives from an adult in good health. Sequences were derived from peripheral blood, sampled on day 0 of AZD1222 vaccination.

The CDR3 protein is CASSIALMTGNTIYF. CDR3 bases: TGTGCCAGTAGTATCGCCCTGATGACTGGAAACACCATATATTTT. This chain joins TRBV19 and TRBJ1-3; D not certain. Germline assignment: CDR1 LNHDA and CDR2 SQIVND (reference sequence). CDR3 length: 15 amino acids. V dropped 3 bases and J dropped 2 bases, with 11 bases sitting between them.